This T cell receptor beta chain comes out of a study of cytomegalovirus exposure and HLA in healthy donors listed by TCRdb under 2017. Describing the broader study: According to an earlier analysis of 587 of the donors, about 179 million T cells yielded 117 million unique TCR beta sequences and about 300 Gb of sequence data. Class I and class II HLA loci were covered by the typing at four-digit resolution. The study was designed to test whether signatures of past pathogen exposure could be identified by cataloging public T cell receptors. Of the roughly 400 genotyped donors, 81% were placed in the genetic ancestry cluster associated with self-reported Caucasian donors. The study combined high-throughput TCR immunosequencing, statistical association of individual TCRs with disease status, and machine learning to predict cytomegalovirus infection status. Rather than using new phenotypic data, the later analysis identified candidate immune exposures from TCR beta sequences and from how often those sequences occurred across donors. About five DR-DQ haplotypes were treated as single units for association and clustering because of strong linkage in the cohort. The number of donors typed differed by locus, with roughly 629-640 for A, B, C, DRB1 and DQB1, roughly 520 for DQA1, 600 to 610 for DPA1, and about 450 for DPB1. A separate validation cohort of about 110 different subjects was used in addition to the approximately 610-subject first cohort. Among 398 genotyped donors of the cohort, an average of about 240,000 unique TCR beta nucleotide sequences were sequenced per donor, approximately 20% of them non-productive. A later genetic analysis used genome-wide SNP genotypes for about 65% of the 666 donors, treating that subset as a discovery cohort. Donor age, sex, ethnicity and CMV serostatus were compiled together with the repertoire data. All discovery cohort repertoires had been generated using a single sequencing platform. The study profiled the T cell repertoires of about 640 subjects by immunosequencing and related them to cytomegalovirus serostatus. Roughly 300 gigabases of sequencing data and around 90 million unique TCR sequences made up an early release that covered 500 to 650 HLA-typed donors. An earlier analysis of some 600 of the donors applied high-throughput TCR beta sequencing to assess whether each TCR beta V gene segment acted as functional or pseudogenic. A later analysis re-analyzed previously published TCR beta repertoires from hundreds of donors and added high-resolution HLA genotyping to study TCR occurrence patterns. What the work shows at the level of the full study, not this receptor alone: In a later analysis, HLA-associated TCR beta chains were found to be more clonally expanded and to have lower generation probabilities than equally common non-associated chains. A cluster of highly shared sequence variants was judged likely to represent a technical artifact of the sequencing pipeline. In a later analysis, several top co-occurrence clusters were reported to appear linked to parvovirus B19, influenza, CMV and Epstein-Barr virus. Because the 87-base-pair reads could not distinguish some IMGT-functional V segments, including TRBV6-2 and TRBV6-3, those segments were excluded. A later analysis found that TCR association rates varied across HLA loci, with DRB1 alleles showing the most associated TCRs and HLA-C alleles the fewest. Broadly in line with IMGT annotations, most TCR beta V segments showed up in productive rearrangements about 87% or about 30% of the time in an earlier analysis of 587 of the donors. Immune exposure information for the cohort was limited to CMV serostatus. According to the authors, the approach could potentially be generalized to other disease states and immunological phenotypes. Presence/absence analyses assumed roughly uniform sequencing depth across donors, an assumption that may not hold. In vitro tests confirmed that three of the cytomegalovirus-associated TCR beta chains recognize cytomegalovirus antigens. In this cohort, only TCR beta chains were sequenced, and detectable features were limited by the absence of alpha or paired-chain data. The classifier was reported to diagnose cytomegalovirus status with high specificity and sensitivity in both the original cohort and the validation cohort. When HLA alleles, especially DR and DQ, strongly co-occurred, TCR associations were difficult to assign to individual alleles. Because some donors lacked HLA typing at each locus, the association tests relied only on the typed subset. A later genetic analysis associated a missense DCLRE1C variant with V-gene and J-gene trimming of TCR beta chains, and an independent cohort replicated the association. Roughly 15 rarely observed V segments, including chromosome 9 orphons, were excluded from the earlier analysis of a few hundred of the donors because counts were too low. A later genetic analysis reported fewer N-insertions in productive TCRs among donors in an Asian-associated ancestry cluster than the roughly 690-donor mean. A later analysis found that most CMV-associated TCR beta chains appeared HLA-restricted, with HLA associations seemingly driven largely by CMV exposure. A further reported finding was that TCR beta sequences accurately predicted the HLA-A and HLA-B alleles for most subjects in the first cohort. Most TCR sequences were seen in very few donors, while some public TCRs were found in many individuals. At a false discovery rate of 0.05, a later analysis linked 15,000 to 20,000 TCR beta sequences to specific HLA alleles. Correlated functional status among segregating V segments might reflect linkage disequilibrium, but an unknown experimental factor could not be ruled out. A total of some 180 TCR beta chains were listed by the study as associated with cytomegalovirus.

Counted from cysteine to phenylalanine, this CDR3 has 17 amino acids. Only the CDR3 DNA is retained, 51 bases long and in frame from the first base. CDR1 is given as MDHEN and CDR2 as SYDVKM, both from the germline V gene. Relative to germline, V is missing 5 bases and J is missing 2 bases, with 7 bases of the junction outside any gene match. Of note for this clone: The clone's antigen remains unknown. Nothing much larger sits one base from this clone, and base qualities are not available.

Libraries were made using the immunoSEQ multiplex PCR assay. For the multiplex PCR, a mixture combining 60 forward primers for TCR Vbeta segments and 13 reverse primers for TCR Jbeta segments was used. A multiplex PCR assay on genomic DNA amplified the CDR3 region of rearranged TCR beta genes. The Illumina HiSeq System was used to sequence the amplified TCR beta libraries as 87-base-pair reads. The study's own analysis went as follows. In a later analysis, 77 million or so unique TCR beta chains were counted across the roughly 700 repertoires, and about 10 million of these chains were shared by at least two donors. Raw reads were error-corrected and collapsed into unique sequences by a nearest-neighbor algorithm in which closely related sequences were merged to remove PCR and sequencing errors. Alignment of CDR3 sequences to IMGT reference sequences was used to assign V, D and J gene segments. Each retained sequence needed at least a six-nucleotide match to both a V gene segment and a J gene segment. A rearrangement was called productive if the CDR3 had no stop codons and remained in frame with V and J, and every other rearrangement was called non-productive. CDR3 was defined according to IMGT convention as the region running from the second conserved V-encoded cysteine to the conserved J-encoded phenylalanine. In an earlier analysis of 587 of the donors, sequences lacking an unambiguous match to a single V gene segment were excluded. In an earlier analysis of approximately 590 of the donors, a V segment was called functional when productive rearrangements were above 56.7%, and segregating when the standard deviation between donors exceeded 5%. A statistical classification framework was built to diagnose cytomegalovirus status from the catalog of TCR beta chain sequences. In a later analysis, V and J genes were assigned by comparing TCR nucleotide sequences against IMGT/GENE-DB human TR gene sequences. The TCRdist pipeline was used in a later analysis to assign CDR3 sequences and most-parsimonious VDJ recombination scenarios. In a later analysis, each TCR beta chain was defined by its CDR3 amino acid sequence together with its V-gene family, and reads without a unique V-gene family were excluded. In a later analysis, 450 to 600 highly shared, low-generation-probability nucleotide sequences were removed to address suspected cross-contamination and a sequencing artifact. A later analysis calculated a clonal expansion index for each public chain from normalized within-repertoire ranks of inferred template counts. In a later analysis, generation probabilities were computed with a VDJ recombination model fitted to out-of-frame rearrangements, and the resulting probabilities were checked against IGoR. In a later analysis, TCR-TCR, TCR-HLA and TCR-CMV co-occurrence was scored with hypergeometric tests, and a repertoire-size bias correction was applied to TCR pairs. To estimate false discovery rates, a later analysis permuted the HLA or CMV assignments 20 times. In a later analysis, co-occurring TCRs were grouped using DBSCAN, with TCRdist sequence similarity added in when clustering inside HLA-allele-positive subsets. For co-occurrence clustering, repertoires with fewer than 30,000 or more than 120,000 public chains were excluded, along with roughly 5 repertoires with anomalous nucleotide sharing. TCRdb holds this immuneACCESS table with in-frame rearrangements only. Some clones are missing; in checked studies, unresolved V genes explain under half, and the rest has no known cause. V, J and clone size are those of that table, while D and trimming were read from the DNA. In all, the sample holds approximately 54,000 clones, and less than 85% of those were seen once. Together, the top ten hold approximately 3% of the sample.

The cohort comprised several hundred healthy bone marrow donors. All cohort members were sampled while nominally healthy, although unrecorded immune exposures were likely present. The donor was CMV seronegative and was included in the group of under 450 seronegative cohort members. A peripheral blood sample was collected from each donor, and TCR beta sequencing was performed on peripheral blood mononuclear cells. The Qiagen DNeasy Blood Extraction Kit was used to extract genomic DNA from the blood cell samples. This chain is built from TRBV28 and TRBJ2-5, with 14 bases in between that match TRBD2. The clonotype was recovered from a woman aged 18-29 years in good health and CMV-seronegative. Specimen: PBMCs. The sequence in DNA is TGTGCCAGCAGTCGGGGACTAGCGGGGGCGGGTCAAGAGACCCAGTACTTC. It encodes CASSRGLAGAGQETQYF.